This T cell receptor (beta chain) was identified in a study of cytomegalovirus exposure and HLA in healthy donors (dated by TCRdb to about 2017). Study-level background: According to an earlier analysis of 550 to 700 of the donors, about 179 million T cells yielded 100 million or so unique TCR beta sequences and about 300 Gb of sequence data. Donor age, sex, ethnicity and CMV serostatus were collected together with the repertoire data. A later analysis re-examined previously published TCR beta repertoires from roughly 720 donors and added high-resolution HLA genotyping to investigate patterns of TCR occurrence. Typing coverage varied by locus: about 620-630 donors for A, B, C, DRB1 and DQB1; 522 for DQA1; about 570 for DPA1; around 450 for DPB1. Among almost 400 genotyped donors of the cohort, an average of around 240,000 unique TCR beta nucleotide sequences were sequenced per donor, around 20% of them non-productive. All discovery cohort repertoires had been generated on a single sequencing platform. High-throughput TCR immunosequencing, statistical association of individual TCRs with disease status, and machine learning were combined to predict cytomegalovirus infection status. In the later analysis, no new phenotypic data were used to find candidate immune exposures; instead, reliance was placed on TCR beta sequences and their occurrence across donors. In addition to the first cohort of approximately 670 subjects, a separate validation cohort of approximately 130 different subjects was used. An earlier analysis of a few hundred of the donors applied high-throughput TCR beta sequencing to assess whether each TCR beta V gene segment acted as functional or pseudogenic. Roughly 5 DR-DQ haplotypes were handled as single units for association and clustering because linkage in the cohort was strong. The T cell repertoires of 666 subjects were profiled by immunosequencing and related to cytomegalovirus serostatus. Genome-wide SNP genotypes for about 60% of the 666 donors were used in a later genetic analysis, which treated that subset as a discovery cohort. The genetic ancestry cluster associated with self-reported Caucasian donors included 65% to 90% of the roughly 400 genotyped donors. The aim of the study was to test whether cataloging public T cell receptors could identify signatures of past pathogen exposure. Class I and class II HLA loci were covered by the typing at four-digit resolution. An early release covering roughly 640 HLA-typed donors comprised approximately 290 gigabases of sequencing data and 65 million to 100 million unique TCR sequences.

Turning to this clone: This clone's antigen is unknown. No qualities accompany the bases; no much larger clone lies one base away.

Broad study findings and their caveats: At a false discovery rate of 0.05, a later analysis linked around 15,000 TCR beta sequences to specific HLA alleles. When HLA alleles, especially DR and DQ, strongly co-occurred, TCR associations were difficult to assign to individual alleles. Compared with the roughly 720-donor mean, donors in an Asian-associated ancestry cluster had fewer N-insertions in productive TCRs, according to a later genetic analysis. Because HLA typing was unavailable for some donors at each locus, only the typed subset was used in association tests. Some IMGT-functional V segments, including TRBV6-2 and TRBV6-3, could not be distinguished by the 87-base-pair reads and were therefore excluded. Broadly in line with IMGT annotations, most TCR beta V segments showed up in productive rearrangements about 87% or about 30% of the time in an earlier analysis of roughly 590 of the donors. Presence/absence analyses assumed roughly uniform sequencing depth across donors, an assumption that may not hold. A later analysis found that TCR association rates varied across HLA loci, with DRB1 alleles showing the most associated TCRs and HLA-C alleles the fewest. Because counts were too low, around 18 rarely observed V segments, including chromosome 9 orphons, were left out of the earlier analysis of 500 to 750 of the donors. A later analysis reported that several top co-occurrence clusters appeared linked to parvovirus B19, influenza, CMV and Epstein-Barr virus. A later analysis found that HLA-associated TCR beta chains were more clonally expanded and had lower generation probabilities than equally common non-associated chains. In the study, roughly 160 TCR beta chains were listed as associated with cytomegalovirus. Correlated functional status among segregating V segments might reflect linkage disequilibrium, but an unknown experimental factor could not be ruled out. Most TCR sequences were observed very rarely across donors, whereas some public TCRs were present in many individuals. A cluster of highly shared sequence variants was judged likely to be a technical artifact of the sequencing pipeline. According to the authors, the approach could potentially be generalized to other disease states and immunological phenotypes. The classifier was reported to diagnose cytomegalovirus status with high specificity and sensitivity in both the original cohort and the validation cohort. Most CMV-associated TCR beta chains appeared to be HLA-restricted in a later analysis, and the HLA associations seemed to be driven largely by CMV exposure. A further reported finding was that TCR beta sequences accurately predicted the HLA-A and HLA-B alleles for most subjects in the first cohort. This cohort had only TCR beta chains sequenced, and the lack of alpha or paired-chain data limited which features could be detected. CMV serostatus was the only immune exposure information available for the cohort. In vitro tests confirmed that a few of the cytomegalovirus-associated TCR beta chains recognize cytomegalovirus antigens. V-gene and J-gene trimming of TCR beta chains was associated with a missense DCLRE1C variant in a later genetic analysis, and the association was replicated in an independent cohort.

The cohort comprised 666 healthy bone marrow donors. Cohort members were all nominally healthy when sampled, although unrecorded immune exposures were likely present. The donor was CMV seronegative and belonged to the group of 380 or so seronegative cohort members. Every donor gave a peripheral blood sample, and the peripheral blood mononuclear cells from that sample were used for TCR beta sequencing. Genomic DNA extraction from the blood cell samples was performed with the Qiagen DNeasy Blood Extraction Kit. CDR1 is given as SGHAT and CDR2 as FQNNGV, both from the germline V gene. The CDR3 holds 16 amino acids from the cysteine to the phenylalanine. Of all the DNA, just the CDR3 is kept, 48 bases in frame from base 1. The receptor library was made with the immunoSEQ multiplex PCR assay. For the multiplex PCR, a mixture combining 60 forward primers for TCR Vbeta segments and 13 reverse primers for TCR Jbeta segments was used. Amplification of the CDR3 region of rearranged TCR beta genes was performed with a multiplex PCR assay on genomic DNA. Amplified TCR beta libraries were sequenced as 87-base-pair reads on the Illumina HiSeq System. The authors' analysis ran thus. Across the 640 or so repertoires, a later analysis counted roughly 84 million unique TCR beta chains, around 10 million of which were shared by at least two donors. To remove PCR and sequencing errors, raw reads were error-corrected and collapsed into unique sequences using a nearest-neighbor algorithm that merged closely related sequences. V, D and J gene segments were assigned by aligning CDR3 sequences to IMGT reference sequences. Each retained sequence needed at least a six-nucleotide match to both a V gene segment and a J gene segment. A rearrangement was called productive if the CDR3 had no stop codons and remained in frame with V and J, and every other rearrangement was called non-productive. Following IMGT convention, CDR3 was defined as the stretch from the second conserved V-encoded cysteine up to the conserved J-encoded phenylalanine. In an earlier analysis of more than 550 of the donors, sequences lacking an unambiguous match to a single V gene segment were excluded. An earlier analysis of some 500 of the donors classified V segments as functional when productive rearrangements were above 56.7% and as segregating when the standard deviation between donors was above 5%. To diagnose cytomegalovirus status from the catalog of TCR beta chain sequences, a statistical classification framework was built. A later analysis assigned V and J genes by comparing TCR nucleotide sequences with IMGT/GENE-DB human TR gene sequences. In a later analysis, CDR3 sequences and most-parsimonious VDJ recombination scenarios were assigned using the TCRdist pipeline. In a later analysis, each TCR beta chain was defined by its CDR3 amino acid sequence together with its V-gene family, and reads lacking a unique V-gene family were excluded. As a way to deal with suspected cross-contamination and a sequencing artifact, a later analysis dropped hundreds of nucleotide sequences that were highly shared and had low generation probability. A later analysis calculated a clonal expansion index for each public chain from normalized within-repertoire ranks of inferred template counts. Generation probabilities in a later analysis came from a VDJ recombination model fitted to out-of-frame rearrangements, and those results were checked against IGoR. A later analysis scored TCR-TCR, TCR-HLA and TCR-CMV co-occurrence with hypergeometric tests, applying a repertoire-size bias correction to TCR pairs. False discovery rates were estimated in a later analysis by permuting HLA or CMV assignments 20 times. In a later analysis, co-occurring TCRs were grouped using DBSCAN, and TCRdist sequence similarity was added for clustering within HLA-allele-positive subsets. Repertoires with fewer than 30,000 or more than 120,000 public chains were left out of co-occurrence clustering, as were about five repertoires with anomalous nucleotide sharing. As stored in TCRdb, this immuneACCESS dataset retains in-frame rearrangements with V and J assigned. A fraction of the clones does not appear; measured against another copy, unresolved V genes explain less than half of the discrepancy, and the remainder lacks a known reason. V and J calls and clone size are copied from that table; D and trimming were computed from the DNA. For this sample the table gives about 62,000 clones, of which 80% to 90% were detected only once. Over 2.5% of the sample is in the top ten clones.

The rearrangement combines TRBV11-2 with TRBJ2-5, and 7 bases in between align with TRBD1. The J call may be wrong; the DNA end is better matched by TRBJ2-7. The sample taken for sequencing was PBMCs. This TCR came from a woman in her 30s in good health and CMV-seronegative. The CDR3: CASSSYRDSIPYEQYF. The DNA sequence is as follows: TGTGCCAGCAGCTCGTACCGGGACAGTATTCCGTACGAGCAGTACTTC.